The 22 T cell receptor beta chains below were found in one sample sequenced in a study of T cell responses to AZD1222 COVID-19 vaccine (dated by TCRdb to the early 2020s). The method behind the library was the immunoSEQ multiplex PCR assay. The source is immuneACCESS, and TCRdb retained only in-frame sequences with V and J called. Part of the clones is not carried over; for the studies checked, unresolved V genes explain less than half of this, and the remainder is unexplained. The sample includes tens of thousands of clones, with approximately 85% observed a single time. 5.8% of the sample lies in the top ten. Interpreted using the paper, the time point label stands for: baseline before first vaccination. The sample consisted of peripheral blood, taken on day 0 of AZD1222 vaccination. The receptors stem from an adult in good health.

The chain couples TRBV9 to TRBJ2-1; either TRBD1 or TRBD2 may supply D (5 bases each). The CDR3 length is 16 residues. From germline, CDR1 is SGDLS and CDR2 YYNGEE. Trimming removed 2 bases from V and 0 bases from J, with 12 bases in between. CDR3 residues: CASSVAGTSSYNEQFF. The CDR3 DNA reads TGTGCCAGCAGCGTGGCCGGGACGAGCTCCTACAATGAGCAGTTCTTC. Combining the CDR3 with reference TRBV9 and TRBJ2-1 gives the whole variable domain DSGVTQTPKHLITATGQRVTLRCSPRSGDLSVYWYQQSLDQGLQFLIQYYNGEERAKGNILERFSAQQFPDLHSELNLSSLELGDSALYFCASSVAGTSSYNEQFFGPGTRLTVL.

This sequence joins TRBV11-2 and TRBJ2-6; 10 bases map to TRBD2. The V gene's germline CDR1 is SGHAT and CDR2 FQNNGV. Trimming cost V 1 base and J 2 bases; bases outside gene matches: 8. The CDR3 loop spans 19 amino acids. The CDR3 bases are TGTGCCAGCAGCTTAGGGACCCTAGCGGGAGTTCCTGGGGCCAACGTCCTGACTTTC. It is translated as CASSLGTLAGVPGANVLTF.

The V and J genes are TRBV6-1 and TRBJ1-3, with 9 nucleotides matching TRBD1. In germline, CDR1 is MNHNS, CDR2 SASEGT. With 3 bases clipped from V and 8 bases from J, the junction kept 11 bases outside the gene matches. The CDR3 is 16 amino acids. The DNA of the CDR3 is TGTGCCAGCAGTGAGCTCGGGACAGGGCTTATAGACACCATATATTTT. Translation gives CASSELGTGLIDTIYF.

This clone has only a few counts. The chain employs TRBV30 and TRBJ2-7; no firm D call. The CDR3 has 12 residues. The V end was cut by 1 base, the J end by 5 bases, with 9 bases between. CDR1 is GTSNPN, CDR2 SVGIG, per germline (reference sequence). The CDR3 reads CAWSEWSDEQYF. As DNA, the CDR3 is TGTGCCTGGAGTGAGTGGTCGGACGAGCAGTACTTC.

The CDR3 sequence: CASSLGATVLSNQPQHF. CDR3 nucleotide sequence: TGTGCCAGCAGCTTAGGAGCGACAGTTCTTAGCAATCAGCCCCAGCATTTT. V usage is TRBV11-2 and J usage is TRBJ1-5, with TRBD1 as a possible D gene (5 bases). The CDR3 loop spans 17 amino acids. Deletions cut 1 base from V and 0 bases from J, with 13 bases between. Per germline, CDR1 SGHAT and CDR2 FQNNGV.

The chain is built from TRBV20-1 and TRBJ1-2; no clear D. This CDR3 spans 12 amino acids. Germline V CDR1 and CDR2: DFQATT, SNEGSKA (reference sequence). The V gene lost 3 bases and the J gene lost 2 bases, with 7 bases spanning the gap. CDR3 loop: CSASGENYGYTF. The CDR3 DNA reads as TGCAGTGCTAGTGGGGAGAACTATGGCTACACCTTC.

The rearrangement uses TRBV19 and TRBJ1-2, with D maybe TRBD1 (5 bases). The CDR3 runs to 14 residues. Trimming left V 4 bases short and J 2 bases short, with 11 bases between. Looked up from germline, CDR1 is LNHDA and CDR2 is SQIVND (reference sequence). CDR3 sequence: CASSTPTVNYGYTF. In nucleotides, the CDR3 is TGTGCCAGTAGTACCCCGACAGTCAACTATGGCTACACCTTC.

The chain carries TRBV21-1 and TRBJ2-3; the D call TRBD1 from the table was never checked on the DNA. TRBV21-1 is recorded as a pseudogene. This CDR3 is 15 amino acids long. The CDR3 protein is CASSKAGGVVDTQYF. The CDR3 bases are TGTGCCAGCAGCAAAGCAGGGGGAGTGGTAGATACGCAGTATTTT.

The gene calls are TRBV6-2 or TRBV6-3 and TRBJ2-5; weak D call: TRBD2 (5 bases). The CDR3 is made up of 16 amino acids. The V gene lost 6 bases and the J gene lost 3 bases, with 20 bases spanning the gap. Germline CDR1 reads MNHEY; CDR2 reads SVGEGT. Written as DNA, the CDR3 is TGTGCCAGCAGCCGCCATGGACTTTTGGGCGAAGAGACCCAGTACTTC. Translation gives CASSRHGLLGEETQYF.

The sample holds one count of this clone. V gene TRBV5-4 combines with J gene TRBJ1-1; weak D call: TRBD1 (6 bases). CDR3 length equals 16 residues. Germline-derived CDR1 and CDR2 are SGHNT and YYREEE (reference sequence). V lost 5 bases, J lost 1 base, and 18 bases lay in between. The CDR3 protein is CASSFERGQGNTEAFF. CDR3 sequence (DNA): TGTGCCAGCAGTTTTGAGCGGGGGCAGGGGAACACTGAAGCTTTCTTT.

This chain joins TRBV19 and TRBJ1-5; D unresolved. Trimming removed 0 bases from V and 4 bases from J, with 10 bases in between. This CDR3 comprises 15 residues. Germline V gene sequence: CDR1 LNHDA, CDR2 SQIVND (reference sequence). This CDR3 reads CASSIEGSRNQPQHF. DNA for the CDR3: TGTGCCAGTAGTATAGAGGGCAGCCGGAATCAGCCCCAGCATTTT.

V usage is TRBV5-8 and J usage is TRBJ2-2; perhaps TRBD1 as D (6 bases). The CDR3 runs 12 residues. Trimming cost V 5 bases and J 9 bases, with 11 bases left between them. CDR1 SGHTS and CDR2 YDEGEE come from the germline V gene. The CDR3 is CASRVQGWELFF. The CDR3 bases are TGTGCCAGCAGGGTACAGGGCTGGGAGCTGTTTTTT.

The chain employs TRBV27 and TRBJ2-7, with a tentative D call TRBD2 (5 bases). Germline V gene lookup returns CDR1 MNHEY and CDR2 SMNVEV (reference sequence). There are 15 residues in the CDR3. V lost 4 bases, J lost 2 bases, and 15 bases lay in between. DNA for the CDR3: TGTGCCAGCAGTTCCCTTAGCGTTAATCCCTACGAGCAGTACTTC. Amino acids: CASSSLSVNPYEQYF.

The chain uses TRBV6-5 and TRBJ1-1; TRBD1 agrees at 7 bases. Germline V lookup: CDR1 MNHEY, CDR2 SVGAGI. V shed 8 bases, J shed 1 base, and the junction held 7 bases outside the gene matches. The CDR3 runs 14 residues. The CDR3 region is CASVRAGGNTEAFF. The CDR3 DNA sequence: TGTGCCAGCGTTAGGGCAGGGGGGAACACTGAAGCTTTCTTT.

The CDR3: CASSLGTGGPDTQYF. The CDR3 DNA sequence: TGTGCCAGCAGCTTGGGGACAGGGGGCCCAGATACGCAGTATTTT. This sequence joins TRBV7-3 and TRBJ2-3; TRBD1 matches 12 bases. There are 15 residues in the CDR3. Germline loops: CDR1 SGHTA, CDR2 FQGTGA. The V gene end was trimmed by 3 bases and the J gene end by 4 bases; junction bases not matched to a gene: 2.

CDR3 sequence (DNA): TGTGCCAGCAGCCAAGGTTGGCAGGAGAATGAAAAACTGTTTTTT. Protein: CASSQGWQENEKLFF. The chain recombines TRBV3-1 (or the pseudogene TRBV3-2) with TRBJ1-4, with no clear D. The CDR3 consists of 15 residues. Germline CDR1 and CDR2: LGHDT and YNNKEL (reference sequence). V shed 1 base and J shed 5 bases, with 11 bases lying between them.

The gene calls are TRBV10-1 and TRBJ2-1; D possibly corresponds to TRBD1 (6 bases). This CDR3 is built from 18 residues. Trimming removed 7 bases at V and 0 bases at J, with 22 bases between. CDR1 is WNHNN, CDR2 SYGVQD, per germline (reference sequence). The CDR3 region has the DNA TGCGCCAGCATTACAGGGATACGACGGACGCGCTCCTACAATGAGCAGTTCTTC. It specifies CASITGIRRTRSYNEQFF.

This clone rates as medium-sized (0.01 to 0.1%). This chain uses TRBV11-1 with TRBJ2-2, with 9 bases identical to TRBD2. The junction had 5 bases not matched to a gene; V was cut back by 4 bases and J by 2 bases. Germline loops: CDR1 SGHAT, CDR2 FQDESV (reference sequence). The CDR3 loop spans 16 amino acids. CDR3 loop: CASSSTSGDNTGELFF. As DNA, the CDR3 is TGTGCCAGCAGCTCGACTAGCGGAGATAACACCGGGGAGCTGTTTTTT.

The J gene is TRBJ1-4, the V gene TRBV5-1, with D maybe TRBD1 (5 bases). Germline lookup yields CDR1 SGHRS and CDR2 YFSETQ. V shed 1 base and J shed 7 bases, with 14 bases lying between them. The CDR3 is 15 residues long. This CDR3 reads CASSLRGDGPEKLFF. CDR3 in DNA: TGCGCCAGCAGCTTGAGAGGGGATGGCCCTGAAAAACTGTTTTTT.

V is TRBV9 and J is TRBJ2-2; 13 nucleotides align to TRBD2. This CDR3 comprises 17 residues. The germline V gene has CDR1 SGDLS and CDR2 YYNGEE. The V and J ends lost 4 bases and 4 bases, in that order; junction bases with no gene match: 7. The DNA of the CDR3 is TGTGCCAGCAGCCTAGGACTAGCGGGAGTTAGCACCGGGGAGCTGTTTTTT. Residues: CASSLGLAGVSTGELFF. Full variable domain (rest looked up from reference TRBV9 and TRBJ2-2): DSGVTQTPKHLITATGQRVTLRCSPRSGDLSVYWYQQSLDQGLQFLIQYYNGEERAKGNILERFSAQQFPDLHSELNLSSLELGDSALYFCASSLGLAGVSTGELFFGEGSRLTVL.

The V call is TRBV6-2 or TRBV6-3, the J call TRBJ1-6, with a tentative D call TRBD1 (6 bases). The V end was cut by 4 bases, the J end by 0 bases, with 10 bases between. Germline V CDR1 and CDR2: MNHEY, SVGEGT. The CDR3 totals 16 residues. The chain's CDR3 is CASSSGQSSYNSPLHF. In DNA form, the CDR3 reads TGTGCCAGCAGTTCCGGACAGAGCTCCTATAATTCACCCCTCCACTTT.

The chain couples TRBV3-1 (or the pseudogene TRBV3-2) to TRBJ2-7; D not resolved. The CDR3 loop spans 16 amino acids. The V and J ends lost 0 bases and 2 bases respectively, with 14 bases between them. Per germline, CDR1 LGHDT and CDR2 YNNKEL (reference sequence). CDR3 residues: CASSQDRMGRAYEQYF. The CDR3 DNA sequence: TGTGCCAGCAGCCAAGATCGTATGGGTCGGGCCTACGAGCAGTACTTC.